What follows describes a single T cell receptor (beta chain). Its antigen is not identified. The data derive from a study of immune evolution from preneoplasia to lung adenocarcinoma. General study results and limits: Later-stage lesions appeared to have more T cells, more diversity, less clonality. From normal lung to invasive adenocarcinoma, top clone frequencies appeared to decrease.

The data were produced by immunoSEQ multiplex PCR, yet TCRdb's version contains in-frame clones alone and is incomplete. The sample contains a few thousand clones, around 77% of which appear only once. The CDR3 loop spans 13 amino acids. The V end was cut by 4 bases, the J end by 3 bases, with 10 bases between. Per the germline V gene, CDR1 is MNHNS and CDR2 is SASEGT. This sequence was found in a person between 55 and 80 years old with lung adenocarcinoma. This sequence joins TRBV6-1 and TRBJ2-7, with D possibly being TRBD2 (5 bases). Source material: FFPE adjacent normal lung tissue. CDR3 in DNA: TGTGCCAGCAGTGTAGACGGACTCTACGAGCAGTACTTC. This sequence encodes CASSVDGLYEQYF.